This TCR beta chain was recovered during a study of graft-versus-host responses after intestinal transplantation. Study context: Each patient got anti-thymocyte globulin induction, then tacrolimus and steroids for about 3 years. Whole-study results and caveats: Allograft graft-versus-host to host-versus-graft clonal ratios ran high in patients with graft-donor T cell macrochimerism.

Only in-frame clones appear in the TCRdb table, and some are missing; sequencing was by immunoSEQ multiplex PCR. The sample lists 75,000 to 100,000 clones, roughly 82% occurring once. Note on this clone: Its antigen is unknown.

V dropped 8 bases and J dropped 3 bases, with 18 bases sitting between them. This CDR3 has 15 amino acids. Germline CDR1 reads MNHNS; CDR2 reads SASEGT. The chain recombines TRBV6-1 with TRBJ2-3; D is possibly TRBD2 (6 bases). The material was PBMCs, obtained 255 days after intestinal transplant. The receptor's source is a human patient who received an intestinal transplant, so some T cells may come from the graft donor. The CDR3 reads CASEGTVRWTDTQYF. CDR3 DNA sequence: TGTGCCAGCGAAGGGACTGTGAGGTGGACAGATACGCAGTATTTT.